This section outlines one TCR beta chain sequence together with its context. Its antigen is unknown. This record belongs to a study of shared clonotypes between healthy human individuals. Terminally differentiated effector memory CD45RA+ cells were excluded by CCR7 positive selection of CD45RO-negative cells. Healthy HIV-negative adults without recent acute infections or vaccinations served as donors. Germline V gene lookup returns CDR1 MGHDK and CDR2 SYGVNS. Trimming took off 7 bases at V and 5 bases at J, with 14 bases between the two ends. This CDR3 spans 13 amino acids. In the authors' methods: Filtering was not the same, since immunoSEQ gave junction-only sequences without quality scores. Profiled with immunoSEQ multiplex PCR; TCRdb holds only in-frame clones, not every one. That table gives V, J and clone size, and the DNA gave D and trimming. This table has approximately 1.9 million clones, just under 95% appearing once.

Overall study findings and caveats: Memory subsets generally showed smaller estimated richness than naive subsets did.

The rearrangement uses TRBV25-1 and TRBJ2-5; no definite D call. Source material: naive CD8+ T cells from PBMCs. This clonotype originated in a man younger than 30 in good health. Some clones in this sample may be carry-over from other donors' samples. CDR3 sequence: CASTQSSHETQYF. As DNA, the CDR3 is TGTGCCAGCACTCAAAGCTCCCACGAGACCCAGTACTTC.